Below, 13 T cell receptor beta chains from the same sample are listed, as sequenced in a study of T-cell memory formation after mild COVID-19. TCRdb reanalysed the 5' RACE reads using MiXCR and keeps one entry per CDR3 protein. The repertoire holds 280,000 or so distinct CDR3 sequences, with 7.5% to 9.5% as singletons. Sequenced material: PBMCs or a T cell subset sorted from them (not recorded which). The receptors come from a man younger than 35 who had mild COVID-19 (a few samples of this study predate the infection). Cell type and time point are not known.

This clonotype has more than one count but fewer than ten. This rearrangement joins TRBV20-1 to TRBJ2-1, with D possibly matching TRBD1 (5 bases). V was cut by 6 bases and J by 0 bases, with 24 bases left in between. This CDR3 region has 18 residues. Germline values: CDR1 DFQATT, CDR2 SNEGSKA (reference sequence). The CDR3 loop is CSAVTLIRGPISYNEQFF. CDR3 DNA sequence: TGCAGTGCCGTCACACTAATTAGGGGTCCCATCTCCTACAATGAGCAGTTCTTC.

This clonotype was found many times. This chain links TRBV29-1 with TRBJ2-7; perhaps TRBD1 as D (7 bases). The ends were cut back, 4 bases at V and 0 bases at J, with 10 bases in the middle. There are 13 residues in the CDR3. Per germline, CDR1 SQVTM and CDR2 ANQGSEA. CDR3 sequence: CSVGRDSSYEQYF. In nucleotides, the CDR3 is TGCAGCGTTGGGAGGGACAGCTCCTACGAGCAGTACTTC.

A few counts support this clonotype. This rearrangement joins TRBV6-2 or TRBV6-3 to TRBJ2-7; no clear D gene. V shed 8 bases and J shed 5 bases, with 16 bases lying between them. The germline V gene has CDR1 MNHEY and CDR2 SVGEGT. The CDR3 length is 13 residues. The CDR3 DNA is TGTGCCAGCTCTCACACACGGATTGACGAGCAGTACTTC. It translates to CASSHTRIDEQYF.

The CDR3 reads CASSPRDRGSNTGELFF. The DNA of the CDR3 is TGTGCCAGCAGCCCACGGGACAGGGGGTCGAACACCGGGGAGCTGTTTTTT. The chain combines TRBV7-3 with TRBJ2-2; 11 nucleotides match TRBD1. CDR1 is SGHTA, CDR2 FQGTGA, per germline. V was clipped by 5 bases and J by 0 bases; unmatched bases: 5. This CDR3 has 17 residues.

This clonotype appeared a few times. The chain combines TRBV4-1 with TRBJ2-2, with TRBD2 identical over 8 bases. The CDR3 is made up of 17 amino acids. The V gene end was trimmed by 1 base and the J gene end by 0 bases; junction bases not matched to a gene: 4. Germline loops: CDR1 MGHRA, CDR2 YSYEKL. Here the CDR3 DNA reads TGCGCCAGCAGCCAAGGCGGGCGGGGGGCGAACACCGGGGAGCTGTTTTTT. Amino acids: CASSQGGRGANTGELFF.

This chain uses TRBV5-1 with TRBJ2-7; D not resolved. The CDR3 is made up of 15 amino acids. The germline CDR1 and CDR2 sequences are SGHRS and YFSETQ. V gave up 0 bases and J gave up 4 bases, with 14 bases separating them. CDR3 residues: CASSLVVQGSYEQYF. In DNA form, the CDR3 reads TGCGCCAGCAGCTTGGTGGTCCAAGGGTCGTACGAGCAGTACTTC.

The V gene is TRBV7-3, the J gene TRBJ2-2, with a weak D call TRBD1 (5 bases). Germline values: CDR1 SGHTA, CDR2 FQGTGA. The CDR3 sequence is 14 residues long. Trimming took 1 base from V and 6 from J, leaving 9 bases between them. The CDR3 loop is CASSLNAGPGELFF. The CDR3 nucleotides read TGTGCCAGCAGCTTAAACGCAGGGCCCGGGGAGCTGTTTTTT.

This clonotype was detected a few times. The chain combines TRBV12-3 or TRBV12-4 with TRBJ2-2, with 10 nucleotides matching TRBD1. Germline trimming cut 6 bases from V and 5 bases from J; bases unmatched to any gene: 6. There are 15 residues in the CDR3. The CDR3 DNA reads TGTGCCAGCAGAAGGACAGGGGGTGATACCGGGGAGCTGTTTTTT. This gives the protein CASRRTGGDTGELFF.

The rearrangement uses TRBV12-3 or TRBV12-4 and TRBJ1-5; weak D call: TRBD1 (5 bases). Trimming took off 4 bases at V and 7 bases at J, with 14 bases between the two ends. CDR3 length: 14 residues. The CDR3 loop reads CASSSSGGTQPQHF. CDR3 nucleotides: TGTGCCAGCAGTTCGTCGGGAGGGACCCAGCCCCAGCATTTT.

The V call is TRBV29-1, the J call TRBJ2-1, with a tentative D call TRBD2 (5 bases). Trimming stripped 8 bases from V and 8 bases from J, with 22 bases between. CDR3 length: 14 amino acids. Germline CDR1 SQVTM, CDR2 ANQGSEA. CDR3 residues: CSTSTRRYSDEQFF. The CDR3 nucleotides are TGCAGCACATCCACAAGAAGGTATAGCGATGAGCAGTTCTTC.

This clonotype appeared a few times. The chain joins TRBV6-2 or TRBV6-3 to TRBJ2-5; TRBD2 is a possible D gene (5 bases). The CDR3 length is 16 residues. Trimming took off 6 bases at V and 2 bases at J, with 19 bases between the two ends. Germline V gene data show CDR1 as MNHEY and CDR2 as SVGEGT. The CDR3 bases are TGTGCCAGCAGCGACACCTCTCTCACGGGGCAAGAGACCCAGTACTTC. Protein: CASSDTSLTGQETQYF.

This clonotype was detected a few times. The rearrangement joins TRBV6-5 to TRBJ2-2; TRBD1 matches at 11 bases. The CDR3 has 15 residues. The germline CDR1 and CDR2 sequences are MNHEY and SVGAGI. The V gene end was trimmed by 2 bases and the J gene end by 7 bases; junction bases not matched to a gene: 3. The CDR3 loop is CASSYRGTGGGELFF. CDR3 DNA: TGTGCCAGCAGTTACCGGGGGACAGGGGGCGGGGAGCTGTTTTTT.

This chain joins TRBV20-1 and TRBJ1-3; 7 bases fit TRBD1. Germline V gene sequence: CDR1 DFQATT, CDR2 SNEGSKA (reference sequence). The CDR3 loop spans 14 amino acids. V dropped 5 bases and J dropped 4; count of bases not matched to a gene: 8. CDR3 in amino acids: CSAPDRAWGNTIYF. The CDR3 DNA reads TGCAGTGCTCCCGACAGGGCGTGGGGAAACACCATATATTTT.